A selection of T cell receptor beta chains follows, all from one sample in a study of blood T cells in healthy people across ages. TCRdb re-called the 5' RACE reads with MiXCR, one entry per CDR3 protein. The table records over 750,000 distinct CDR3 sequences, around 25% of them present only once. The same data also went into a second study, on T cells of mothers and their children.

Sequenced material: blood. The receptors stem from a boy aged 5-17 years in good health. Each CDR3 is given with its conserved first and last residue. A D gene is named only where the DNA matches it firmly. Clone sizes are given selectively: once, few, many, or a class where the clone is expanded.

v_call	clone_size	d_call	j_call	cdr3_aa	cdr3_nt
TRBV5-1	few	TRBD1	TRBJ1-3	CASNKGPGQDTGNTIYF	TGCGCCAGCAACAAGGGTCCGGGACAGGATACAGGAAACACCATATATTTT
TRBV7-9	many	NA	TRBJ2-5	CASSFTGRETQYF	TGTGCCAGCAGCTTCACAGGGAGGGAGACCCAGTACTTC
TRBV27	NA	NA	TRBJ2-1	CASTPYNEQFF	TGTGCCAGCACCCCATACAATGAGCAGTTCTTC
TRBV7-2	few	TRBD2	TRBJ2-5	CASSLPLAGGWYQETQYF	TGTGCCAGCAGCTTACCGCTAGCGGGGGGTTGGTACCAAGAGACCCAGTACTTC
TRBV6-4	few	TRBD2	TRBJ2-1	CASSETSADNEQFF	TGTGCCAGCAGTGAGACTAGCGCCGACAATGAGCAGTTCTTC
TRBV7-2	few	NA	TRBJ2-7	CASSLEVLDFKGEQYF	TGTGCCAGCAGCTTAGAGGTACTGGACTTTAAGGGCGAGCAGTACTTC
TRBV5-5	NA	NA	TRBJ2-5	CASRRTGRQETQYF	TGTGCCAGCAGGCGAACAGGAAGACAAGAGACCCAGTACTTC
TRBV20-1	NA	TRBD2	TRBJ2-1	CSARGLAGINEQFF	TGCAGTGCTAGGGGTCTAGCGGGAATCAATGAGCAGTTCTTC
TRBV6-6	few	TRBD1	TRBJ2-3	CASSYSGTGGTDTQYF	TGTGCCAGCAGTTACTCGGGGACAGGGGGCACAGATACGCAGTATTTT
TRBV2	NA	NA	TRBJ2-1	CASFLPSYNEQFF	TGTGCCAGCTTTCTACCCTCCTACAATGAGCAGTTCTTC
TRBV7-9	NA	NA	TRBJ2-7	CASSRPTGTPYEQYF	TGTGCCAGCAGCCGACCAACCGGGACCCCTTACGAGCAGTACTTC
TRBV12-3/TRBV12-4	few	TRBD1	TRBJ1-2	CASSSTTGTGNFRYGYTF	TGTGCCAGCAGTTCTACCACCGGGACAGGGAACTTTCGCTATGGCTACACCTTC
TRBV19	NA	NA	TRBJ1-1	CASSDPGTSKTEAFF	TGTGCCAGTAGTGACCCAGGGACTTCGAAGACTGAAGCTTTCTTT
TRBV4-1	NA	TRBD2	TRBJ2-3	CASSQEAREKSLDTQYF	TGCGCCAGCAGCCAAGAAGCGCGGGAGAAGAGCCTAGATACGCAGTATTTT
TRBV24-1	few	TRBD1	TRBJ2-2	CATSGPGQHTGELFF	TGTGCCACCAGTGGGCCGGGACAGCACACCGGGGAGCTGTTTTTT
TRBV5-1	NA	TRBD2	TRBJ2-1	CASSLTSGSGYNEQFF	TGCGCCAGCAGCTTGACTAGCGGGAGTGGCTACAATGAGCAGTTCTTC
TRBV4-2	few	NA	TRBJ2-2	CASSQDIAGTDTGELFF	TGTGCCAGCAGCCAGGATATAGCGGGGACAGACACCGGGGAGCTGTTTTTT
TRBV14	few	TRBD1	TRBJ2-7	CASSPRTGGAAEQYF	TGTGCCAGCAGCCCCCGGACAGGGGGCGCGGCCGAGCAGTACTTC
TRBV2	NA	TRBD2	TRBJ2-7	CASSEGTSGVYEQYF	TGTGCCAGCAGTGAAGGGACTAGCGGGGTTTACGAGCAGTACTTC
TRBV4-3	NA	TRBD1	TRBJ2-1	CASNLDRGNEQFF	TGCGCCAGCAACCTGGACAGGGGAAATGAGCAGTTCTTC
TRBV7-9	NA	NA	TRBJ1-4	CASSDINWGLDEKLFF	TGTGCCAGCAGCGACATAAACTGGGGGCTAGATGAAAAACTGTTTTTT
TRBV7-8	NA	NA	TRBJ2-1	CASSLVLGGLGDEQFF	TGTGCCAGCAGCTTAGTGTTAGGGGGGCTGGGGGATGAGCAGTTCTTC
TRBV29-1	few	TRBD2	TRBJ2-7	CSVEGLAGTYEQYF	TGCAGCGTTGAGGGGCTAGCGGGGACCTACGAGCAGTACTTC
TRBV2	few	TRBD1	TRBJ2-5	CASSSYRDRGLKETQYF	TGTGCCAGCAGTTCCTACCGGGACAGGGGGCTCAAAGAGACCCAGTACTTC
TRBV29-1	few	NA	TRBJ2-7	CSVRGPSYEQYF	TGCAGCGTGCGGGGCCCGTCCTACGAGCAGTACTTC
TRBV15	few	NA	TRBJ2-4	CATSSSQTIQEANIQYF	TGTGCCACCAGCAGCTCACAAACCATACAGGAGGCGAACATTCAGTACTTC
TRBV4-2	NA	NA	TRBJ1-1	CASSHTVKTEAFF	TGTGCCAGCAGCCATACCGTTAAAACTGAAGCTTTCTTT
TRBV20-1	NA	NA	TRBJ2-5	CSARDGTNQETQYF	TGCAGTGCTAGAGATGGGACAAACCAAGAGACCCAGTACTTC
TRBV29-1	NA	NA	TRBJ1-3	CSVGDRSGNTIYF	TGCAGCGTGGGAGACAGGAGTGGAAACACCATATATTTT
TRBV6-5	many	NA	TRBJ2-3	CASGRTDTQYF	TGTGCCAGCGGCCGAACAGATACGCAGTATTTT
TRBV27	NA	NA	TRBJ2-7	CASRTGTHEQYF	TGTGCCAGCAGGACCGGGACACATGAGCAGTACTTC
TRBV6-6	NA	TRBD2	TRBJ2-1	CASSYYTLLAGGEQFF	TGTGCCAGCAGTTATTACACCCTGCTAGCGGGAGGTGAGCAGTTCTTC
TRBV28	few	NA	TRBJ2-3	CASRPWGGGTDTQYF	TGTGCCAGCAGGCCTTGGGGTGGCGGCACAGATACGCAGTATTTT
TRBV29-1	NA	NA	TRBJ1-1	CSVVFGEGGTEAFF	TGCAGCGTTGTGTTTGGGGAAGGGGGCACTGAAGCTTTCTTT
TRBV6-6	few	TRBD1	TRBJ1-5	CASSRDRTSNQPQHF	TGTGCCAGCAGTCGGGACAGAACTAGCAATCAGCCCCAGCATTTT
TRBV7-3	once	TRBD2	TRBJ2-3	CASSAHSGYLGDTQYF	TGTGCCAGCAGCGCCCATAGCGGGTACCTTGGAGATACGCAGTATTTT